The rows below give T cell receptor beta chains drawn from one sample of a study of CXCR3-negative and CXCR3-positive naive CD8 T cells. One entry per CDR3 protein, without DNA, is what TCRdb gives after re-calling the 5' RACE reads. The sample totals under 60,000 distinct CDR3 sequences. Specimen: naive CXCR3+ CD8+ T cells from blood. The receptors here all came from a human donor in good health. Some clones in this sample may be carry-over from other donors' samples. CDR3s include the opening cysteine and the closing phenylalanine or tryptophan.

j_call,v_call,cdr3_aa
TRBJ2-1,TRBV5-5,CASSPRDSYNEQFF
TRBJ1-5,TRBV12-3/TRBV12-4,CASSLTPGANQPQHF
TRBJ2-5,TRBV29-1,CSVDMGQETQYF
TRBJ1-6,TRBV7-2,CASSLAQNSPLHF
TRBJ2-7,TRBV5-1,CASSLATGGYEQYF
TRBJ2-7,TRBV9,CASSVVPRQGGNEQYF
TRBJ2-7,TRBV12-3/TRBV12-4,CASSLKVGYEQYF
TRBJ2-1,TRBV7-2,CASSWGGVGKFF
TRBJ2-7,TRBV6-5,CASRALGYEQYF
TRBJ2-1,TRBV20-1,CSASLTSAPYNEQFF
TRBJ2-7,TRBV7-2,CASSSSGGYEQYF
TRBJ2-2,TRBV10-3,CAIKPGQEIYTGELFF
TRBJ2-2,TRBV5-1,CASSLNTGELFF
TRBJ1-2,TRBV29-1,CSVSGEYGYTF
TRBJ2-1,TRBV24-1,CATSDRSGADYNEQFF
TRBJ2-7,TRBV14,CASSQEAGSTYEQYF
TRBJ2-1,TRBV19,CATGQGNREQFF
TRBJ2-7,TRBV14,CASSQEEAGPYEQYF
TRBJ2-7,TRBV4-3,CASSQDGTGGNEQYF
TRBJ2-5,TRBV6-1,CASSEAAGYQETQYF
TRBJ1-4,TRBV11-2,CASSLTRDRSNEKLFF
TRBJ1-1,TRBV7-8,CASSLRLGWDTEAFF
TRBJ2-2,TRBV6-4,CASSDSGVISAEAGELFF
TRBJ1-2,TRBV25-1,CASSPGGNYGYTF
TRBJ2-5,TRBV15,CATSRGDLAGGQETQYF
TRBJ2-5,TRBV5-1,CASSLSQGVEETQYF
TRBJ2-7,TRBV28,CASSFLVLIGSRTYEQYF
TRBJ2-2,TRBV24-1,CATSPQGALGTGELFF
TRBJ2-7,TRBV7-2,CASSHYVGQPRGEQYF
TRBJ1-1,TRBV4-3,CASSQDPPGGITEAFF
TRBJ1-1,TRBV24-1,CATSSGGQEAFF
TRBJ2-7,TRBV6-2/TRBV6-3,CASSYDGDYEQYF
TRBJ2-2,TRBV7-9,CASSSRQGATGELFF
TRBJ1-1,TRBV5-5,CASSLGQQNTEAFF
TRBJ1-1,TRBV7-9,CASRAENTEAFF
TRBJ2-2,TRBV7-2,CASSFPGLAGINTGELFF
TRBJ2-1,TRBV28,CASRDSGRSDEQFF
TRBJ2-7,TRBV7-8,CASSLEQGFIDEQYF
TRBJ2-7,TRBV7-8,CASRMTGRSYEQYF
TRBJ2-2,TRBV20-1,CSARDPGGNTGELFF
TRBJ1-2,TRBV3-1,CASSQDGQANYGYTF
TRBJ2-7,TRBV7-8,CASSPRGTGPYEQYF
TRBJ1-2,TRBV6-6,CASSNSNLGDYGYTF
TRBJ2-2,TRBV5-5,CASSPRVVGTGELFF
TRBJ2-3,TRBV28,CASSSRTELTDTQYF